This TCR beta chain was identified in a study of blood T cell repertoires in COVID-19. About the research overall: The United States, Italy and Spain supplied acute and convalescent COVID-19 samples. Sources were T cells, B-cell-depleted T cells, or PBMCs; the material itself was cDNA or gDNA.

Only in-frame clones appear in the TCRdb table, and some are missing; sequencing was by immunoSEQ multiplex PCR. The sample lists 35,000 to 50,000 clones, over 75% seen once, with roughly 47% in the top ten. The length of the CDR3 is 14 residues. Germline trimming cut 6 bases from V and 3 bases from J; bases unmatched to any gene: 5. Germline CDR1 and CDR2: LNHDA and SQIVND (reference sequence). Material for sequencing was peripheral blood. The V and J genes are TRBV19 and TRBJ1-5, with TRBD1 matching over 7 bases. The clonotype was recovered from a woman aged 80 or over with acute or convalescent COVID-19. The CDR3 loop reads CASSVGQINQPQHF. The CDR3 DNA reads TGTGCCAGTAGCGTGGGACAGATCAATCAGCCCCAGCATTTT.